Sequencing of this TCR beta chain was carried out in a study of shared clonotypes between healthy human individuals. CDR1 and CDR2 from the germline V gene are SQVTM and ANQGSEA. Germline trimming cut 4 bases from V and 2 bases from J; bases unmatched to any gene: 8. There are 16 residues in the CDR3. The protocol was immunoSEQ multiplex PCR, while the TCRdb copy is restricted to in-frame clones and leaves out a portion. The sample records around 700,000 clones, less than 85% being singletons. This TCR was recovered from a woman aged 25 to 45 in good health. Material for sequencing was memory CD4+ T cells sorted from blood. Subset denoted: CD45RA-negative fraction. This chain links TRBV29-1 with TRBJ1-5, with TRBD1 identical over 10 bases. CDR3 sequence (DNA): TGCAGCGTTGGGGCAGGGACAGGGGTCGGCAATCAGCCCCAGCATTTT. It yields the protein CSVGAGTGVGNQPQHF.